The 10 T cell receptor beta chains presented below share a single source sample, sequenced in a study of blood T cell repertoires in COVID-19. The table came from immunoSEQ multiplex PCR; TCRdb's copy has only in-frame clones and leaves some out. The sample has roughly 42,000 clones, approximately 90% seen once. The sample was peripheral blood. These receptors were collected from a man aged 55 to 70 with acute or convalescent COVID-19.

This chain connects TRBV5-1 to TRBJ2-7; D unclear. Germline values: CDR1 SGHRS, CDR2 YFSETQ. Trimming pared 1 base from V and 3 bases from J, leaving 14 bases between. This CDR3 is built from 15 residues. The CDR3 coding sequence is TGCGCCAGCAGCTTGTCTGGGTTTTCGGGCTACGAGCAGTACTTC. Its protein is CASSLSGFSGYEQYF.

In this sample, this clone turned up once. The rearrangement joins TRBV4-1 to TRBJ2-7, with 8 bases fitting TRBD2. The germline gives CDR1 MGHRA, CDR2 YSYEKL. After removal of 4 bases from V and 2 bases from J, the junction contained 13 bases not matched to a gene. This CDR3 has 17 residues. CDR3 DNA sequence: TGCGCCAGCAGCCTAATCTATGCGAGCGGGGGAGCCTACGAGCAGTACTTC. Amino acid sequence: CASSLIYASGGAYEQYF.

The chain recombines TRBV12-3 or TRBV12-4 with TRBJ2-7, with D perhaps matching TRBD2 (5 bases). Trimming pared 3 bases from V and 3 bases from J, leaving 6 bases between. The CDR3 has 12 amino acids. CDR3 amino acids: CASSFRGYEQYF. The CDR3 DNA reads as TGTGCCAGCAGTTTCCGGGGCTACGAGCAGTACTTC.

V gene TRBV11-2 combines with J gene TRBJ2-4; 12 nucleotides match TRBD2. In germline, CDR1 is SGHAT, CDR2 FQNNGV. CDR3 length: 20 amino acids. V lost 0 bases to trimming and J lost 6 bases; unmatched junction nucleotides: 15. The CDR3 loop is CASSLDIASGGALLVNIQYF. DNA for the CDR3: TGTGCCAGCAGCTTAGATATTGCTAGCGGGGGGGCCTTATTAGTAAACATTCAGTACTTC.

This chain joins TRBV10-3 and TRBJ1-4, with 7 bases that match TRBD1. V trimming: 10 bases; J trimming: 5 bases; junction bases outside the gene matches: 7. CDR1 ENHRY and CDR2 SYGVKD come from the germline V gene. The CDR3 sequence is 13 residues long. The CDR3 loop reads CATRDSENEKLFF. The CDR3 DNA follows: TGTGCCACTCGGGACAGTGAGAATGAAAAACTGTTTTTT.

The chain is built from TRBV12-3 or TRBV12-4 and TRBJ2-1; D remains ambiguous. This CDR3 is built from 10 residues. The V and J ends lost 6 bases and 9 bases respectively, with 6 bases between them. CDR3 bases: TGTGCCAGCAGCAACTTTGAGCAGTTCTTC. Its translation is CASSNFEQFF.

The V and J genes are TRBV2 and TRBJ2-3; D unclear. Trimming cost V 4 bases and J 1 base, with 12 bases left between them. Germline lookup yields CDR1 SNHLY and CDR2 FYNNEI. The CDR3 has 15 amino acids. The CDR3 sequence is CASSVSKLGTDTQYF. Written as DNA, the CDR3 is TGTGCCAGCAGTGTGTCGAAGCTAGGCACAGATACGCAGTATTTT.

This chain joins TRBV29-1 and TRBJ1-1; 10 positions match TRBD1. This CDR3 is 16 amino acids long. The germline gives CDR1 SQVTM, CDR2 ANQGSEA. The ends lost 7 bases at V and 9 bases at J; junction bases unmatched: 20. The CDR3 DNA reads as TGCAGCGGTGGAAAGGACAGGGGGGGCGGCGGACTCCAAGCTTTCTTT. Residues: CSGGKDRGGGGLQAFF.

The chain is built from TRBV6-1 and TRBJ1-1; the D is unclear. The CDR3 has 13 amino acids. Germline values: CDR1 MNHNS, CDR2 SASEGT. Trimming took off 2 bases at V and 3 bases at J, with 7 bases between the two ends. The CDR3: CASSESGYTEAFF. DNA for the CDR3: TGTGCCAGCAGTGAAAGCGGGTACACTGAAGCTTTCTTT.

The chain has TRBV3-1 (or the pseudogene TRBV3-2) and TRBJ2-7; 7 bases are shared with TRBD2. Germline V CDR1 and CDR2: LGHDT, YNNKEL (reference sequence). The ends lost 2 bases at V and 4 bases at J; junction bases unmatched: 2. The CDR3 runs 13 residues. The CDR3 DNA reads TGTGCCAGCAGCCAAAGCGGGGCTTACGAGCAGTACTTC. This translates into CASSQSGAYEQYF.